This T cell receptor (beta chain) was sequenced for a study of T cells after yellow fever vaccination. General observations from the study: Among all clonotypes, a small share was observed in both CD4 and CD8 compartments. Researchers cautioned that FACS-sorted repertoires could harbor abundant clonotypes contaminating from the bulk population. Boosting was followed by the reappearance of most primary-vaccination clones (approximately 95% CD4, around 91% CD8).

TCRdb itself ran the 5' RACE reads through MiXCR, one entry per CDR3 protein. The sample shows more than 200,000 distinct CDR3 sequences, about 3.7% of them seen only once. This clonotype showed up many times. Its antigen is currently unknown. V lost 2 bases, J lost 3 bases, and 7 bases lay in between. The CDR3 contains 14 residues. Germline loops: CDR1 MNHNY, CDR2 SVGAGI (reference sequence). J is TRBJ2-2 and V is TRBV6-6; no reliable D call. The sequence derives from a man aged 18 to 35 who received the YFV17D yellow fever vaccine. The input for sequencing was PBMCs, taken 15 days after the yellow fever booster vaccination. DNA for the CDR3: TGTGCCAGCAGTTACGGCGGCTACACCGGGGAGCTGTTTTTT. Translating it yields CASSYGGYTGELFF.